This T cell receptor beta chain was profiled in a study of T cells in localized non-small cell lung cancer. Study-level results: Adjacent lung held a median 57 of the top 100 tumor clones. Investigators sequenced only a single tumor region, leaving heterogeneity possible.

TCRdb keeps only in-frame clones here, not all; method: immunoSEQ multiplex PCR. The table shows about 9,600 clones, with around two fifths occurring only once. A remark on this clone: Its antigen is not identified.

The CDR3 sequence is 21 residues long. Germline values: CDR1 LNHDA, CDR2 SQIVND (reference sequence). The V and J ends lost 6 bases and 1 base respectively, with 33 bases between them. The J gene is TRBJ1-1, the V gene TRBV19, with a possible D match to TRBD1 (5 bases). This TCR was recovered from a woman aged 35-75 years with stage I lung adenocarcinoma. The sequencing used lymph node tissue, collected before any cancer treatment. The DNA of the CDR3 is TGTGCCAGTAGCCGGCACAGGTCGAGAGAACGATCGCCCAAAAAGAACACTGAAGCTTTCTTT. Its protein is CASSRHRSRERSPKKNTEAFF. Drawing the rest from reference TRBV19 and TRBJ1-1, the complete variable domain is DGGITQSPKYLFRKEGQNVTLSCEQNLNHDAMYWYRQDPGQGLRLIYYSQIVNDFQKGDIAEGYSVSREKKESFPLTVTSAQKNPTAFYLCASSRHRSRERSPKKNTEAFFGQGTRLTVV.